A few counts support the clone carrying this T cell receptor beta chain. For TCRbeta, the library was prepared with unique molecular identifiers. TCRdb used MiXCR to reprocess the PCR reads, holding one entry per CDR3 protein. The sample holds 350,000 to 450,000 distinct CDR3 sequences, around 21% seen once. The sample comes from a study of T-cell reconstitution after alpha-beta-depleted transplantation in children. This CDR3 has 14 amino acids. The germline gives CDR1 ENHRY, CDR2 SYGVKD. V dropped 3 bases and J dropped 1; count of bases not matched to a gene: 2. The chain combines TRBV10-3 with TRBJ2-7; 8 nucleotides match TRBD1. The sequence was obtained from a human donor who donated a stem cell graft to a child with acute myeloid leukemia. The sample was PBMCs from the stem cell graft donor, taken from the stem cell graft. The CDR3 bases are TGTGCCATCAGTGATAGGACAGGGTCCTACGAGCAGTACTTC. It yields the protein CAISDRTGSYEQYF.